This entry lists 21 T cell receptor beta chains sequenced from one sample in a study of blood T cells in healthy people across ages. Alongside a J-beta primer mix, a sample-barcoded 5' primer served in a second PCR lasting about 7 to 12 cycles. MiXCR, applied by TCRdb to the 5' RACE reads, yields one record per CDR3 protein. Among about 680,000 distinct CDR3 sequences listed, approximately 49% were seen once. The sequenced sample consisted of blood. All receptors come from a woman between 55 and 75 years old in good health.

The genes are TRBV7-3 and TRBJ2-5; TRBD2 might be the D (5 bases). Germline V CDR1 and CDR2: SGHTA, FQGTGA. The ends were cut back, 5 bases at V and 1 base at J, with 11 bases in the middle. The CDR3 sequence is 14 residues long. CDR3 nucleotide sequence: TGTGCCAGCAGCCCTCAAGCGGCCCAAGAGACCCAGTACTTC. It translates to CASSPQAAQETQYF. Drawing the rest from reference TRBV7-3 and TRBJ2-5, the complete variable domain is GAGVSQTPSNKVTEKGKYVELRCDPISGHTALYWYRQSLGQGPEFLIYFQGTGAADDSGLPNDRFFAVRPEGSVSTLKIQRTERGDSAVYLCASSPQAAQETQYFGPGTRLLVL.

The chain joins TRBV2 to TRBJ2-1, with TRBD2 as a possible D gene (6 bases). Per the germline V gene, CDR1 is SNHLY and CDR2 is FYNNEI. V lost 9 bases and J 7 bases, leaving 16 bases between the germline ends. This CDR3 has 13 residues. CDR3 sequence reads: CARAGLARNEQFF. The DNA for the CDR3 is TGTGCCAGAGCAGGCCTAGCGAGGAATGAGCAGTTCTTC.

The chain is built from TRBV6-2 or TRBV6-3 and TRBJ1-1; TRBD1 aligns across 9 bases. V lost 5 bases, J lost 6 bases, and 7 bases stayed unmatched. The CDR3 totals 14 residues. Per germline, CDR1 MNHEY and CDR2 SVGEGT. CDR3 bases: TGTGCCAGCAGTGATAGGGGACAGGGCTCTGAAGCTTTCTTT. Translating gives CASSDRGQGSEAFF.

The chain's CDR3 is CASSEQVGYSNQPQHF. The CDR3 DNA sequence: TGTGCCAGCAGTGAACAGGTTGGCTATAGCAATCAGCCCCAGCATTTT. V and J are TRBV6-1 and TRBJ1-5; D unresolved. V was cut by 2 bases and J by 0 bases, with 11 bases left in between. CDR1 is MNHNS, CDR2 SASEGT, per germline. The length of the CDR3 is 16 residues.

This clonotype was seen only a few times. CDR3 in DNA: TGTGCCAGCAGCTTAGCGCTAAGGTCTAGCGGGGAAGAGCAGTACTTC. It yields the protein CASSLALRSSGEEQYF. This chain connects TRBV7-2 to TRBJ2-7; TRBD2 matches 9 bases. Per germline, CDR1 SGHTA and CDR2 FQGNSA. CDR3 length equals 16 residues. After removal of 0 bases from V and 7 bases from J, the junction contained 10 bases not matched to a gene.

This clonotype was counted many times. The rearrangement links TRBV7-2 to TRBJ2-7; D remains ambiguous. With 5 bases removed from V and 2 bases from J, the gap between germline ends came to 7 bases. Germline CDR1 SGHTA, CDR2 FQGNSA. CDR3 length: 12 amino acids. The CDR3 is CASSGRPYEQYF. The CDR3 nucleotides read TGTGCCAGCAGCGGCCGACCCTACGAGCAGTACTTC.

V usage is TRBV28 and J usage is TRBJ2-7, with D perhaps assigned TRBD1 or TRBD2 (5 bases each). Deletions cut 3 bases from V and 2 bases from J, with 11 bases between. CDR1 and CDR2 from the germline V gene are MDHEN and SYDVKM. This CDR3 has 14 amino acids. The DNA for the CDR3 is TGTGCCAGCAGTTTTCAGGGAGTACCCTACGAGCAGTACTTC. This translates into CASSFQGVPYEQYF.

The chain has TRBV5-1 and TRBJ2-1, with 9 bases aligning to TRBD2. With the DNA end fitting TRBJ2-7 better, the J assignment may be wrong. There are 16 residues in the CDR3. Germline CDR1 is SGHRS and CDR2 is YFSETQ. In DNA form, the CDR3 reads TGCGCCAGCAGCTTCCACGTAGCGGGAGATGGCAATGAGCAGTACTTC. It is translated as CASSFHVAGDGNEQYF.

The rearrangement links TRBV3-1 to TRBJ2-7, with 8 bases identical to TRBD2. The CDR3 length is 14 residues. With 4 bases clipped from V and 0 bases from J, the junction kept 2 bases outside the gene matches. Per the germline V gene, CDR1 is LGHDT and CDR2 is YNNKEL (reference sequence). In DNA form, the CDR3 reads TGTGCCAGCAGCCGTAGCGGGAACTCCTACGAGCAGTACTTC. Protein product: CASSRSGNSYEQYF.

This clonotype is a singleton in its sample. The V and J genes are TRBV6-6 and TRBJ2-3, with 14 bases fitting TRBD2. Germline values: CDR1 MNHNY, CDR2 SVGAGI (reference sequence). Trimming cost V 4 bases and J 2 bases; bases outside gene matches: 2. CDR3 length equals 16 residues. In DNA form, the CDR3 reads TGTGCCAGCAGTTGGACTAGCGGGAGGTCCACAGATACGCAGTATTTT. It codes for CASSWTSGRSTDTQYF.

The rearrangement joins TRBV9 to TRBJ2-1, with D perhaps given as TRBD1 or TRBD2 (5 bases each). Trimming cost V 0 bases and J 9 bases, with 10 bases left between them. CDR3 length: 13 residues. Germline CDR1 is SGDLS and CDR2 is YYNGEE. The CDR3 nucleotides read TGTGCCAGCAGCGTAGGGGGGATGACTGAGCAGTTCTTC. As protein: CASSVGGMTEQFF.

The CDR3 nucleotides are TGTGCCAGCAGTCACTTGAGGGGGTACCCTCCCTACGAGCAGTACTTC. It encodes CASSHLRGYPPYEQYF. This chain uses TRBV12-3 or TRBV12-4 with TRBJ2-7; D possibly corresponds to TRBD1 (6 bases). V was trimmed by 5 bases and J by 2 bases, leaving 19 bases between them. The CDR3 sequence is 16 residues long.

This clonotype was seen a handful of times. This chain joins TRBV7-3 and TRBJ1-2; D is possibly TRBD1 (6 bases). V was trimmed by 3 bases and J by 8 bases, leaving 13 bases between them. Germline-derived CDR1 and CDR2 are SGHTA and FQGTGA. This CDR3 contains 13 residues. CDR3 nucleotide sequence: TGTGCCAGCAGCTTGTTTACAGGGACCGGCTACACCTTC. As protein: CASSLFTGTGYTF.

The chain employs TRBV12-3 or TRBV12-4 and TRBJ2-6, with a possible D match to TRBD2 (5 bases). There are 15 residues in the CDR3. Trimming removed 10 bases from V and 0 bases from J, with 13 bases in between. CDR3 nucleotide sequence: TGTGCCACCACGGACTGGTCCTCTGGGGCCAACGTCCTGACTTTC. It translates to CATTDWSSGANVLTF.

The chain couples TRBV20-1 to TRBJ2-7; 7 bases are shared with TRBD2. This CDR3 contains 15 residues. In germline, CDR1 is DFQATT, CDR2 SNEGSKA (reference sequence). J lost 3 bases, V lost 0 bases, and 8 bases had no gene match. This CDR3 is CSAREGTGGLYEQYF. DNA for the CDR3: TGCAGTGCTAGAGAGGGAACGGGAGGCCTCTACGAGCAGTACTTC.

The J gene is TRBJ2-7, the V gene TRBV6-5; no clear D. Germline V gene data show CDR1 as MNHEY and CDR2 as SVGAGI. The CDR3 is 14 residues long. Trimming took off 6 bases at V and 3 bases at J, with 15 bases between the two ends. The CDR3 region has the DNA TGTGCCAGCAGCCCAGACACCGGAAACTACGAGCAGTACTTC. Translating it yields CASSPDTGNYEQYF.

J is TRBJ1-2 and V is TRBV27; the D is unclear. CDR1 and CDR2 (germline): MNHEY, SMNVEV (reference sequence). The CDR3 length is 13 residues. The V end lost 3 bases, the J end lost 0 bases, and 5 bases lay between the germline ends. The CDR3 bases are TGTGCCAGCAGTTTCGGGGCTAACTATGGCTACACCTTC. It codes for CASSFGANYGYTF.

Comments on this clonotype: A much larger clone differs from this one at a single base, so this may be a read error. The chain links TRBV4-2 to TRBJ2-3, with TRBD2 as a possible D gene (6 bases). The germline V gene encodes CDR1 LGHNA and CDR2 YNFKEQ. V was clipped by 0 bases and J by 5 bases, with 12 bases between them. The CDR3 totals 15 residues. CDR3 bases: TGTGCCAGCAGCCAAGAAGGCGAGGGAGGAGATACGCAGTATTTT. Its protein is CASSQEGEGGDTQYF.

This clonotype was counted a few times. The chain joins TRBV12-3 or TRBV12-4 to TRBJ2-1, with D possibly being TRBD1 (6 bases). Between the trimmed V and J ends, which lost 6 bases and 6 bases, there was a span of 12 bases. The CDR3 sequence is 13 residues long. CDR3 residues: CASRKDSANEQFF. The CDR3 DNA reads as TGTGCCAGCAGGAAGGACAGTGCCAATGAGCAGTTCTTC.

The chain has TRBV29-1 and TRBJ1-2; the D is unclear. There are 13 residues in the CDR3. In germline, CDR1 is SQVTM, CDR2 ANQGSEA. The V gene lost 0 bases and the J gene lost 5 bases, with 10 bases spanning the gap. CDR3 coding DNA: TGCAGCGTTGAAGAATCACGCAGTTATGGCTACACCTTC. Protein product: CSVEESRSYGYTF.

Turning to this clonotype: At one end, the junction sequence differs from germline, possibly due to a read error. The chain employs TRBV20-1 and TRBJ2-1, with 10 bases that match TRBD2. The CDR3 consists of 14 residues. Looked up from germline, CDR1 is DFQATT and CDR2 is SNEGSKA (reference sequence). The CDR3 protein is CSAITSGNYDEQFF. DNA for the CDR3: TGCAGTGCTATTACTAGCGGGAACTACGATGAGCAGTTCTTC.